The 25 T cell receptor beta chains below all came from one sample that was sequenced in a study of shared clonotypes between healthy human individuals. Produced via immunoSEQ multiplex PCR; TCRdb's table is partial and in-frame only. The sample holds about 470,000 clones, 79% seen once. Sequencing was performed on PBMCs. These receptors were taken from a woman aged 40 to 49 in good health. Some clones in this sample may be carry-over from other donors' samples.

This rearrangement joins TRBV2 to TRBJ2-5; D is possibly TRBD1 (6 bases). The germline gives CDR1 SNHLY, CDR2 FYNNEI. This CDR3 contains 13 residues. CDR3 bases: TGTGGCAGGGGCGGCCCGAGCTTGGGGACCCAGTACTTC. Protein sequence: CGRGGPSLGTQYF.

The CDR3 DNA sequence: TGTGCCAGCAGGGGGGCCGCCCCAGATACGCAGTATTTT. Translated, it gives CASRGAAPDTQYF. The genes are TRBV28 and TRBJ2-3, with D tentatively TRBD1 (6 bases). CDR3 length equals 13 residues. Looked up from germline, CDR1 is MDHEN and CDR2 is SYDVKM. The germline V and J ends were trimmed by 6 bases and 4 bases, with 11 bases remaining between them.

This sequence joins TRBV7-8 and TRBJ2-3; D is undetermined. The germline V gene has CDR1 SGHVS and CDR2 FQNEAQ. Trimming left V 1 base short and J 6 bases short, with 11 bases between. The CDR3 is 14 residues long. CDR3 in DNA: TGTGCCAGCAGCTTAGGGCGGAAGTGGGATACGCAGTATTTT. This sequence encodes CASSLGRKWDTQYF.

J is TRBJ2-1 and V is TRBV18, with 7 bases aligning to TRBD2. CDR1 is KGHSH, CDR2 LQKENI, per germline. The V gene end was trimmed by 4 bases and the J gene end by 4 bases; junction bases not matched to a gene: 1. This CDR3 spans 13 amino acids. CDR3 bases: TGTGCCAGCTCACGGGACTATTACAATGAGCAGTTCTTC. This codes for CASSRDYYNEQFF. The variable domain in full, completed from reference TRBV18 and TRBJ2-1, reads NAGVMQNPRHLVRRRGQEARLRCSPMKGHSHVYWYRQLPEEGLKFMVYLQKENIIDESGMPKERFSAEFPKEGPSILRIQQVVRGDSAAYFCASSRDYYNEQFFGPGTRLTVL.

This chain joins TRBV7-3 and TRBJ2-4; tentative D call: TRBD1 (6 bases). CDR1 is SGHTA, CDR2 FQGTGA, per germline. Trimming took 5 bases from V and 1 from J, leaving 9 bases between them. The CDR3 runs 14 residues. The CDR3, as DNA: TGTGCCAGCAGCCATACAGGGGCCAAAAACATTCAGTACTTC. Encoded protein: CASSHTGAKNIQYF.

V usage is TRBV5-4 and J usage is TRBJ1-1, with unresolved D. Germline V gene lookup returns CDR1 SGHNT and CDR2 YYREEE (reference sequence). The CDR3 is 14 amino acids. Trimming left V 2 bases short and J 5 bases short, with 13 bases between. The CDR3 region is CASSFTELGTEAFF. DNA of the CDR3: TGTGCCAGCAGCTTTACCGAGTTGGGGACTGAAGCTTTCTTT.

The rearrangement links TRBV6-1 to TRBJ2-7, with TRBD2 identical over 7 bases. CDR1 and CDR2 (germline): MNHNS, SASEGT. This CDR3 spans 18 amino acids. Unmatched junction bases numbered 16, after V lost 4 bases and J lost 1 base. CDR3 DNA sequence: TGTGCCAGCAGTGTTGCGGGAGACCAATACTCCTCTTCCTACGAGCAGTACTTC. Translated: CASSVAGDQYSSSYEQYF.

This clone was seen a handful of times. The chain combines TRBV15 with TRBJ2-1; the D is unclear. The CDR3 is 12 residues long. CDR1 is LNHNV and CDR2 is YYDKDF in the germline V gene (reference sequence). With 0 bases removed from V and 12 bases from J, the gap between germline ends came to 9 bases. The CDR3 is CATSRDFLWQFF. CDR3 nucleotide sequence: TGTGCCACCAGCAGAGATTTCCTTTGGCAGTTCTTC.

As DNA, the CDR3 is TGTGCCAGCAGTGACATGGGAGTGAACACTGAAGCTTTCTTT. Its protein product is CASSDMGVNTEAFF. The V gene is TRBV2, the J gene TRBJ1-1, with unresolved D. Trimming took off 3 bases at V and 0 bases at J, with 8 bases between the two ends. This CDR3 is 14 amino acids long. Germline V gene sequence: CDR1 SNHLY, CDR2 FYNNEI.

The chain joins TRBV18 to TRBJ2-1; 9 bases align to TRBD2. The junction had 4 bases not matched to a gene; V was cut back by 3 bases and J by 4 bases. Germline CDR1 reads KGHSH; CDR2 reads LQKENI. The CDR3 loop spans 15 amino acids. The CDR3 coding sequence is TGTGCCAGCTCACCGGCGGCGGGAGGGTACAATGAGCAGTTCTTC. Translated: CASSPAAGGYNEQFF.

The chain combines TRBV5-1 with TRBJ2-5; 8 nucleotides line up with TRBD1. CDR3 length: 15 residues. The J segment lost 2 bases and the V segment lost 4 bases, leaving 7 bases of the junction unmatched. Germline assignment: CDR1 SGHRS and CDR2 YFSETQ. The chain's CDR3 is CASSPTRTGQETQYF. CDR3 bases: TGCGCCAGCAGCCCGACCCGGACAGGGCAAGAGACCCAGTACTTC.

This clone was seen a single time. The chain combines TRBV28 with TRBJ1-2, with a weak D call TRBD1 (6 bases). Germline-derived CDR1 and CDR2 are MDHEN and SYDVKM. V was clipped by 6 bases and J by 5 bases, with 16 bases between them. The CDR3 runs 14 residues. The CDR3 sequence is CASSRTPGAYGYTF. The CDR3 nucleotides read TGTGCCAGCAGCAGAACACCGGGGGCTTATGGCTACACCTTC.

This chain connects TRBV7-9 to TRBJ1-2; D is unclear. The CDR3 is made up of 12 amino acids. Germline loops: CDR1 SEHNR, CDR2 FQNEAQ (reference sequence). The germline V and J ends were trimmed by 2 bases and 7 bases, with 8 bases remaining between them. The CDR3, as DNA: TGTGCCAGCAGCTTATGGGCCGCTGGCTACACCTTC. Its translation: CASSLWAAGYTF.

As concerns this clone: The sample has other DNA sequences that encode this CDR3 too. V usage is TRBV5-5 and J usage is TRBJ2-3; TRBD1 is a possible D gene (6 bases). Trimming cost V 0 bases and J 3 bases, with 8 bases left between them. This CDR3 has 14 residues. Germline CDR1 and CDR2: SGHKS and YYEKEE (reference sequence). CDR3 in DNA: TGTGCCAGCAGCTTGGACAGGGCGACAGATACGCAGTATTTT. Translating it yields CASSLDRATDTQYF.

The genes are TRBV5-1 and TRBJ2-3; 12 bases fit TRBD2. This CDR3 is 15 amino acids long. J lost 1 base, V lost 3 bases, and 0 bases had no gene match. Germline assignment: CDR1 SGHRS and CDR2 YFSETQ. CDR3 nucleotide sequence: TGCGCCAGCAGCTCTAGCGGGAGGGGCACAGATACGCAGTATTTT. Translated, it gives CASSSSGRGTDTQYF.

The CDR3 DNA sequence: TGTGCCAGCAGTGCTCCCAGGGGGGTCTCCTACGAGCAGTACTTC. It specifies CASSAPRGVSYEQYF. The gene calls are TRBV28 and TRBJ2-5, with a possible D match to TRBD1 (7 bases). The end of the DNA fits TRBJ2-7 better, so the J call may be wrong. This CDR3 contains 15 residues. Germline V CDR1 and CDR2: MDHEN, SYDVKM.

J is TRBJ2-7 and V is TRBV27; the match to TRBD1 covers 11 bases. J gave up 3 bases and V 5 bases, and 6 bases lay outside the gene matches. The germline V gene has CDR1 MNHEY and CDR2 SMNVEV (reference sequence). CDR3 size: 15 residues. This CDR3 is CASSPTGQGGYEQYF. The CDR3 DNA follows: TGTGCCAGCAGTCCCACGGGACAGGGGGGCTACGAGCAGTACTTC.

The genes are TRBV7-8 and TRBJ2-7; possible D gene TRBD2, 5 bases. V lost 1 base, J lost 4 bases, and 11 bases lay in between. This CDR3 contains 14 residues. From germline, CDR1 is SGHVS and CDR2 FQNEAQ. CDR3 nucleotides: TGTGCCAGCAGCTTAGTTGGAGGAGTATACGAGCAGTACTTC. The encoded protein is CASSLVGGVYEQYF.

The chain carries TRBV2 and TRBJ2-7; the D is unclear. This CDR3 is built from 12 residues. V was cut by 7 bases and J by 4 bases, with 11 bases left in between. CDR1 SNHLY and CDR2 FYNNEI come from the germline V gene. The CDR3 nucleotides read TGTGCCAGCAACGAACAAGGGTACGAGCAGTACTTC. It codes for CASNEQGYEQYF. Supplemented by reference TRBV2 and TRBJ2-7, the full variable domain reads EPEVTQTPSHQVTQMGQEVILRCVPISNHLYFYWYRQILGQKVEFLVSFYNNEISEKSEIFDDQFSVERPDGSNFTLKIRSTKLEDSAMYFCASNEQGYEQYFGPGTRLTVT.

The chain is built from TRBV7-2 and TRBJ1-5; 9 nucleotides agree with TRBD1. This CDR3 spans 15 amino acids. V lost 5 bases and J lost 3; bases outside the gene matches: 5. Germline V lookup: CDR1 SGHTA, CDR2 FQGNSA. The CDR3 loop is CASSQTGGTNQPQHF. The DNA for the CDR3 is TGTGCCAGCAGCCAAACAGGGGGCACCAATCAGCCCCAGCATTTT. The full variable domain, in which reference TRBV7-2 and TRBJ1-5 provide the parts outside the CDR3, is GAGVSQSPSNKVTEKGKDVELRCDPISGHTALYWYRQSLGQGLEFLIYFQGNSAPDKSGLPSDRFSAERTGGSVSTLTIQRTQQEDSAVYLCASSQTGGTNQPQHFGDGTRLSIL.

This chain uses TRBV5-1 with TRBJ2-5; D might be TRBD2 (5 bases). The V gene's germline CDR1 is SGHRS and CDR2 YFSETQ. The V gene lost 5 bases and the J gene lost 2 bases, with 10 bases spanning the gap. The CDR3 covers 13 residues. The CDR3 is CASRYGSQETQYF. CDR3 nucleotide sequence: TGCGCCAGCAGGTATGGGAGTCAAGAGACCCAGTACTTC.

A single count supports this clone. In DNA, the CDR3 is TGTGCCAGCAGCTTAGTAGCGGGAGGACATGAGCAGTTCTTC. Amino acids: CASSLVAGGHEQFF. The V call is TRBV7-2, the J call TRBJ2-1; 10 bases agree with TRBD2. V lost 1 base to trimming and J lost 8 bases; unmatched junction nucleotides: 2. Germline CDR1 is SGHTA and CDR2 is FQGNSA. This CDR3 contains 14 residues.

This chain uses TRBV7-2 with TRBJ2-5; D uncertain. This CDR3 comprises 13 residues. Trimming pared 5 bases from V and 0 bases from J, leaving 7 bases between. The germline V gene has CDR1 SGHTA and CDR2 FQGNSA. The CDR3 reads CASSRKYQETQYF. The CDR3 DNA is TGTGCCAGCAGCCGGAAGTACCAAGAGACCCAGTACTTC.

V is TRBV5-1 and J is TRBJ2-3, with D unclear. With 4 bases removed from V and 3 bases from J, the gap between germline ends came to 15 bases. The CDR3 has 15 amino acids. The germline V gene encodes CDR1 SGHRS and CDR2 YFSETQ. CDR3 protein: CASSGVWGRTDTQYF. Here the CDR3 DNA reads TGCGCCAGCAGCGGCGTCTGGGGTAGGACAGATACGCAGTATTTT.

The chain carries TRBV6-6 and TRBJ2-1; D gene ambiguous. The germline V and J ends were trimmed by 7 bases and 5 bases, with 6 bases remaining between them. Looked up from germline, CDR1 is MNHNY and CDR2 is SVGAGI (reference sequence). This CDR3 is 11 amino acids long. The DNA of the CDR3 is TGTGCCAGCACCCGGGACAATGAGCAGTTCTTC. It translates to CASTRDNEQFF.